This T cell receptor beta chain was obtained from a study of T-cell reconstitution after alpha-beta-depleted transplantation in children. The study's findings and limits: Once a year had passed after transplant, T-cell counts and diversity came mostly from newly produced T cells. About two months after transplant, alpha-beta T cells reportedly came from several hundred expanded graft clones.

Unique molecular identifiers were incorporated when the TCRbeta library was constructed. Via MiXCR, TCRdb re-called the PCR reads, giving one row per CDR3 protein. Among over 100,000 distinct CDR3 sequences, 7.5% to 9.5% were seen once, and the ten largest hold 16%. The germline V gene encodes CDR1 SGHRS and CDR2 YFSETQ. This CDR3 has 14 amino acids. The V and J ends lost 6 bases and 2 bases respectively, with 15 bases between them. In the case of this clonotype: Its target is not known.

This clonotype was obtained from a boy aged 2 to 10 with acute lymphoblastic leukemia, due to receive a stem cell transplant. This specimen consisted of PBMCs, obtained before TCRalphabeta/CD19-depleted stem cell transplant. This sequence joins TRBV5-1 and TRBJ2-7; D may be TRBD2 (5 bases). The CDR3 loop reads CASTPSGSPYEQYF. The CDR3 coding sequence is TGCGCCAGCACCCCGAGCGGCAGTCCCTACGAGCAGTACTTC.